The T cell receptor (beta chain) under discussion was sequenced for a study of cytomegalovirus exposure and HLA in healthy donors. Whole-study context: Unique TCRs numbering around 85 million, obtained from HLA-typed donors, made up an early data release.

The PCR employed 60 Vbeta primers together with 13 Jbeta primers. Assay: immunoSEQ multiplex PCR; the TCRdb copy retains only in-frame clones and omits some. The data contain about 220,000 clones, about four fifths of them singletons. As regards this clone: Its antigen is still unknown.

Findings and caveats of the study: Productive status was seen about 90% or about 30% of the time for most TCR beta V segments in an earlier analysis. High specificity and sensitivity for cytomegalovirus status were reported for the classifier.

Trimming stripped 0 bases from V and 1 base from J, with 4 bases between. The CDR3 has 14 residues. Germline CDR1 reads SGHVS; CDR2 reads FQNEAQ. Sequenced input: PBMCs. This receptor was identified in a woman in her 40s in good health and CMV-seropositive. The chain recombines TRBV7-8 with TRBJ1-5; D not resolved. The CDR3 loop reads CASSLARSNQPQHF. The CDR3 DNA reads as TGTGCCAGCAGCTTAGCCAGAAGCAATCAGCCCCAGCATTTT. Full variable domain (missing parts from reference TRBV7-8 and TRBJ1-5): GAGVSQSPRYKVAKRGQDVALRCDPISGHVSLFWYQQALGQGPEFLTYFQNEAQLDKSGLPSDRFFAERPEGSVSTLKIQRTQQEDSAVYLCASSLARSNQPQHFGDGTRLSIL.